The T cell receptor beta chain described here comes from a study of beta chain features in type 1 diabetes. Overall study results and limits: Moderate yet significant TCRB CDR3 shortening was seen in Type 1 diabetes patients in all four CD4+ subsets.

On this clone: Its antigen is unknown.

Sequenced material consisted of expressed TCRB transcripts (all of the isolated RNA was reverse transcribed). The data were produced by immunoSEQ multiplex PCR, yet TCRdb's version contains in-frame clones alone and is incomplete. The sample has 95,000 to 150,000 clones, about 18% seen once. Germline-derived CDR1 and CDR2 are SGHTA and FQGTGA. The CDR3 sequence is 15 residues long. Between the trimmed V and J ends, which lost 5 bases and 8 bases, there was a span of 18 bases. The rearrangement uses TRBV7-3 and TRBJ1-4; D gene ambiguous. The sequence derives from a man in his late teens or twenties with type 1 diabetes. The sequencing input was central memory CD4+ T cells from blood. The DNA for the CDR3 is TGTGCCAGCAGCCCCCTCGGAGGGCCTGGGGAAAAACTGTTTTTT. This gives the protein CASSPLGGPGEKLFF. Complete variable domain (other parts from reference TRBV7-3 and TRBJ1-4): GAGVSQTPSNKVTEKGKYVELRCDPISGHTALYWYRQSLGQGPEFLIYFQGTGAADDSGLPNDRFFAVRPEGSVSTLKIQRTERGDSAVYLCASSPLGGPGEKLFFGSGTQLSVL.